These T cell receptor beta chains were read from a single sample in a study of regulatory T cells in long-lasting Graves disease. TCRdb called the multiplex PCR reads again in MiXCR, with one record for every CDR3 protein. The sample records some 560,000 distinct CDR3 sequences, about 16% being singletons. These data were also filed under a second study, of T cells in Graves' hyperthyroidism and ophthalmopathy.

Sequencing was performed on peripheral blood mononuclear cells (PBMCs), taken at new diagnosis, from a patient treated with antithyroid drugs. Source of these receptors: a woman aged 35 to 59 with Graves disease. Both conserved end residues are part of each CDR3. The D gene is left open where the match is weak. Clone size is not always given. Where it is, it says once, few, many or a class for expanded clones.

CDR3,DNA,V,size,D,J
CATSDPDREEAGELFF,TGTGCCACCAGTGATCCGGACAGGGAGGAAGCCGGGGAGCTGTTTTTT,TRBV24-1,few,TRBD1,TRBJ2-2
CASSESNWSEQYF,TGCGCCAGCAGTGAGTCGAACTGGTCCGAGCAGTACTTC,TRBV10-1,few,NA,TRBJ2-7
CASSSLRTPDGGYTF,TGTGCCAGCAGTTCCCTCCGGACACCCGACGGGGGCTACACCTTC,TRBV6-5,few,NA,TRBJ1-2
CASSQVGAGGYTF,TGTGCCAGCAGCCAAGTGGGGGCGGGAGGCTACACCTTC,TRBV11-3,NA,NA,TRBJ1-2
CASSEGTSAGNTIYF,TGTGCCAGCAGTGAAGGGACTTCGGCTGGAAACACCATATATTTT,TRBV6-1,many,NA,TRBJ1-3
CASSPCEAFF,TGTGCCAGCAGCCCATGTGAAGCTTTCTTT,TRBV3-1,many,NA,TRBJ1-1
CASSLVGQGAEPQHF,TGTGCCAGCAGCTTAGTGGGACAGGGAGCGGAGCCCCAGCATTTT,TRBV7-8,NA,TRBD1,TRBJ1-5
CASSQDPGGQGNYEQYF,TGTGCCAGCAGCCAAGATCCAGGGGGACAGGGGAATTACGAGCAGTACTTC,TRBV3-1,few,TRBD1,TRBJ2-7
CASSSWNTEAFF,TGTGCCAGCAGTAGCTGGAACACTGAAGCTTTCTTT,TRBV6-1,many,NA,TRBJ1-1
CSPLPAGGSYNEQFF,TGCAGCCCCCTCCCTGCGGGGGGATCTTACAATGAGCAGTTCTTC,TRBV29-1,NA,TRBD2,TRBJ2-1
CASSPFVGEAFF,TGTGCCAGCAGCCCCTTCGTTGGTGAAGCTTTCTTT,TRBV28,once,NA,TRBJ1-1
CASSLGPGTKNTEAFF,TGTGCCAGCAGCTTGGGGCCCGGGACAAAGAACACTGAAGCTTTCTTT,TRBV7-8,many,NA,TRBJ1-1
CASRSETTGNTIYF,TGTGCCAGCCGATCGGAAACAACTGGAAACACCATATATTTT,TRBV27,NA,NA,TRBJ1-3
CASSLVGASDTQYF,TGTGCCAGCAGTTTAGTGGGGGCGTCGGATACGCAGTATTTT,TRBV12-3/TRBV12-4,many,NA,TRBJ2-3
CASSHYSQLGLAKNIQYF,TGTGCCAGCAGCCATTATTCCCAGCTTGGCCTAGCCAAAAACATTCAGTACTTC,TRBV28,NA,NA,TRBJ2-4
CASSQDTGWGKPQHF,TGCGCCAGCAGCCAAGACACAGGGTGGGGGAAGCCCCAGCATTTT,TRBV4-1,NA,NA,TRBJ1-5
CSAQNRGDTQYF,TGCAGTGCCCAAAACAGGGGGGATACGCAGTATTTT,TRBV20-1,many,TRBD1,TRBJ2-3
CASSSIATGDYRLAKNIQYF,TGTGCCAGCAGTTCTATCGCAACGGGAGATTACAGACTAGCCAAAAACATTCAGTACTTC,TRBV27,few,NA,TRBJ2-4
CASSLLKTGLARSTDTQYF,TGTGCCAGCAGTCTTCTAAAGACCGGACTAGCGAGGAGCACAGATACGCAGTATTTT,TRBV27,NA,TRBD2,TRBJ2-3
CASSSPGLQETQYF,TGTGCCAGCAGCTCCCCTGGACTACAAGAGACCCAGTACTTC,TRBV7-2,many,NA,TRBJ2-5
CASSSRTGPNEQYF,TGTGCCAGCAGCTCCCGGACTGGACCTAACGAGCAGTACTTC,TRBV3-1,few,NA,TRBJ2-7
CASTGGTLNTEAFF,TGTGCCAGTACGGGAGGAACCCTGAACACTGAAGCTTTCTTT,TRBV12-3/TRBV12-4,many,NA,TRBJ1-1
CASSFGPGEAFF,TGTGCCAGCAGTTTTGGGCCTGGTGAAGCTTTCTTT,TRBV28,many,NA,TRBJ1-1
CASGCGPPWSNQPQHF,TGTGCTAGTGGCTGCGGGCCACCCTGGAGCAATCAGCCCCAGCATTTT,TRBV12-5,NA,NA,TRBJ1-5
CSARVAGAEAFF,TGCAGTGCTAGGGTGGCGGGAGCTGAAGCTTTCTTT,TRBV20-1,few,NA,TRBJ1-1
CASSPSGGAWDEQFF,TGTGCCAGCAGTCCTAGCGGGGGGGCCTGGGATGAGCAGTTCTTC,TRBV3-1,many,TRBD2,TRBJ2-1
CASSSRGPHQPQHF,TGTGCCAGCAGTTCCAGGGGGCCGCATCAGCCCCAGCATTTT,TRBV12-3/TRBV12-4,many,TRBD1,TRBJ1-5
CASSLPPGTEQFF,TGTGCCAGCAGCTTACCCCCCGGGACGGAGCAGTTCTTC,TRBV7-3,many,NA,TRBJ2-1
CASSIGGGVGTEAFF,TGTGCCAGTAGTATAGGGGGCGGGGTAGGGACTGAAGCTTTCTTT,TRBV19,few,NA,TRBJ1-1
CASSPGAYTEAFF,TGTGCCAGCTCACCCGGCGCGTACACTGAAGCTTTCTTT,TRBV18,many,NA,TRBJ1-1
CASKRILWENTEAFF,TGTGCCAGCAAGAGGATTTTATGGGAGAACACTGAAGCTTTCTTT,TRBV27,many,NA,TRBJ1-1
CASSRTGDLEAFF,TGCGCCAGCAGCCGGACAGGCGACCTTGAAGCTTTCTTT,TRBV4-1,NA,TRBD1,TRBJ1-1
CASSLLAGGETQYF,TGTGCCAGCAGTTTACTAGCGGGGGGGGAGACCCAGTACTTC,TRBV11-2,many,TRBD2,TRBJ2-5
CSATVPGQDLETQYF,TGCAGTGCCACCGTGCCGGGACAGGATCTAGAGACCCAGTACTTC,TRBV20-1,NA,TRBD1,TRBJ2-5
CSARGTVAKNIQYF,TGCAGTGCTAGGGGTACAGTAGCCAAAAACATTCAGTACTTC,TRBV20-1,NA,NA,TRBJ2-4
CASIGSAAYGYTF,TGTGCCAGTATTGGTTCTGCCGCCTATGGCTACACCTTC,TRBV19,few,NA,TRBJ1-2
CAISVGAADTEAFF,TGTGCCATCAGTGTAGGGGCCGCAGATACTGAAGCTTTCTTT,TRBV10-3,many,NA,TRBJ1-1
CASTPSSGTYGNTIYF,TGTGCCAGCACCCCTAGCTCTGGGACGTATGGAAACACCATATATTTT,TRBV28,NA,NA,TRBJ1-3
CASSATDRGLDQPQHF,TGTGCCAGTAGTGCAACGGACAGGGGTTTGGATCAGCCCCAGCATTTT,TRBV19,few,TRBD1,TRBJ1-5
CASSLNAGHGYTF,TGTGCCAGCAGCTTAAACGCAGGGCATGGCTACACCTTC,TRBV7-3,NA,NA,TRBJ1-2
CAIRAGVTPAYGYTF,TGTGCCATCAGAGCAGGGGTCACACCCGCCTATGGCTACACCTTC,TRBV10-3,NA,NA,TRBJ1-2
CSAQSSGVHNSPLHF,TGCAGTGCCCAATCTTCAGGGGTCCATAATTCACCCCTCCACTTT,TRBV20-1,many,NA,TRBJ1-6
CAISDAGHYGYTF,TGTGCCATCAGTGATGCGGGGCACTATGGCTACACCTTC,TRBV10-3,many,NA,TRBJ1-2
CASSHDRVDEKLFF,TGCGCCAGCAGCCACGACAGGGTAGACGAAAAACTGTTTTTT,TRBV5-1,many,TRBD1,TRBJ1-4
CSATGDSGRTNEKLFF,TGCAGTGCTACAGGGGACTCGGGTCGCACTAATGAAAAACTGTTTTTT,TRBV20-1,NA,NA,TRBJ1-4
CASSQGPAETQYF,TGCGCCAGCAGCCAAGGTCCCGCGGAGACCCAGTACTTC,TRBV4-1,many,NA,TRBJ2-5
CASSFVRAGNTGELFF,TGTGCCAGCAGCTTCGTTAGGGCAGGGAACACCGGGGAGCTGTTTTTT,TRBV11-2,NA,NA,TRBJ2-2
CAISLDGTQYF,TGTGCCATCAGTCTCGACGGTACGCAGTATTTT,TRBV10-3,many,NA,TRBJ2-3
CASSLTSGYTDTQYF,TGTGCCAGCAGTCTTACTAGCGGGTACACAGATACGCAGTATTTT,TRBV3-1,many,TRBD2,TRBJ2-3
CSVVEANYGYTF,TGCAGCGTTGTTGAGGCCAACTATGGCTACACCTTC,TRBV29-1,NA,NA,TRBJ1-2
CATSDTSRGGNQPQHF,TGTGCCACCAGTGATACCAGCCGTGGTGGCAATCAGCCCCAGCATTTT,TRBV24-1,NA,NA,TRBJ1-5
CASSQYPPPAGGYTF,TGTGCCAGCAGCCAATATCCTCCCCCGGCTGGGGGCTACACCTTC,TRBV3-1,NA,NA,TRBJ1-2
CASSLEQAAYNSPLHF,TGCGCCAGCAGCTTGGAGCAGGCGGCCTATAATTCACCCCTCCACTTT,TRBV5-1,NA,NA,TRBJ1-6
CASSIGRVATTNEKLFF,TGTGCCAGTAGTATAGGAAGAGTGGCGACAACTAATGAAAAACTGTTTTTT,TRBV19,NA,NA,TRBJ1-4
CAWSVGGSVYEQYF,TGTGCCTGGAGTGTAGGGGGGTCGGTCTACGAGCAGTACTTC,TRBV30,many,NA,TRBJ2-7